The source of this TCR beta chain is a study of blood T cells in healthy people across ages. A second 7 to 11 cycle PCR used barcoded and J-beta primers. TCRdb re-called the 5' RACE reads with MiXCR, one entry per CDR3 protein. The table records 1 million to 1.2 million distinct CDR3 sequences, roughly two fifths of them present only once. The CDR3 loop spans 15 amino acids. The V segment lost 1 base and the J segment 3 bases; nucleotides outside the gene matches: 2. From germline, CDR1 is LGHNA and CDR2 YSLEER. This TCR was recovered from a man younger than 30 in good health. Sequences were obtained from blood. The V gene is TRBV4-3, the J gene TRBJ2-2; 7 bases match TRBD2. CDR3 loop: CASSQVREDTGELFF. CDR3 bases: TGCGCCAGCAGCCAAGTACGGGAGGACACCGGGGAGCTGTTTTTT.